Following are 2 T cell receptor beta chains from one sample sequenced in a study of T cell responses to AZD1222 COVID-19 vaccine. Measured with immunoSEQ multiplex PCR; TCRdb has only the in-frame clones, and not every one. The data contain about 140,000 clones, roughly 90% of them singletons. This specimen consisted of peripheral blood, obtained on day 0 of AZD1222 vaccination. The origin of the receptors is an adult in good health.

The V call is TRBV21-1, the J call TRBJ2-3; the table names TRBD2, a call not compared with the DNA. TRBV21-1 counts as a pseudogene. The CDR3 extends over 19 amino acids. The CDR3, as DNA: TGTGCCAGCAGCAGCCCCGGGACTAAGCCACTCATACACACAGATACGCAGTATTTT. This sequence encodes CASSSPGTKPLIHTDTQYF.

The rearrangement joins TRBV5-6 to TRBJ2-3; D ambiguous. The germline gives CDR1 SGHDT, CDR2 YYEEEE. The ends were cut back, 0 bases at V and 2 bases at J, with 4 bases in the middle. The CDR3 contains 13 residues. The CDR3: CASSLEVTDTQYF. CDR3 coding DNA: TGTGCCAGCAGCTTGGAGGTCACAGATACGCAGTATTTT. Based on the CDR3 plus reference TRBV5-6 and TRBJ2-3, the full variable domain is DAGVTQSPTHLIKTRGQQVTLRCSPKSGHDTVSWYQQALGQGPQFIFQYYEEEERQRGNFPDRFSGHQFPNYSSELNVNALLLGDSALYLCASSLEVTDTQYFGPGTRLTVL.